Sequencing of this TCR beta chain was carried out in a study of PD-1 blockade in mismatch repair-deficient tumors. Germline V gene lookup returns CDR1 SGHTA and CDR2 FQGNSA. V was cut by 1 base and J by 6 bases, with 7 bases left in between. This CDR3 comprises 12 residues. Every patient had mismatch repair deficiency by PCR or immunohistochemistry. Produced via immunoSEQ multiplex PCR; TCRdb's table is partial and in-frame only. This table holds 90,000 to 130,000 clones, about 74% found once. This clonotype was obtained from an adult with mismatch repair-deficient cancer. This specimen was peripheral blood, taken about 13 months after starting pembrolizumab. This chain links TRBV7-2 with TRBJ2-7, with TRBD2 as a possible D gene (6 bases). CDR3 nucleotide sequence: TGTGCCAGCAGCTTAGGGGGAGGCGAGCAGTACTTC. It yields the protein CASSLGGGEQYF.